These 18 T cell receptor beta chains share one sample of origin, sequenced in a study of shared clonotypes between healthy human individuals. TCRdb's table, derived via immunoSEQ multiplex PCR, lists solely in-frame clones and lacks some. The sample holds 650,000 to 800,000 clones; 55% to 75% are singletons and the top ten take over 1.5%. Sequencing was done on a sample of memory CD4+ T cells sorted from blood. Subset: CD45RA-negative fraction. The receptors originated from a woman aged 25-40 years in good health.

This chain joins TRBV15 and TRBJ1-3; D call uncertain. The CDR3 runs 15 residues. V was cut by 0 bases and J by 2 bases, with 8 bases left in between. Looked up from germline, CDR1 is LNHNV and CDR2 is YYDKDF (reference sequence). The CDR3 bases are TGTGCCACCAGCAGAGATCAAGGGACTGGAAACACCATATATTTT. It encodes CATSRDQGTGNTIYF.

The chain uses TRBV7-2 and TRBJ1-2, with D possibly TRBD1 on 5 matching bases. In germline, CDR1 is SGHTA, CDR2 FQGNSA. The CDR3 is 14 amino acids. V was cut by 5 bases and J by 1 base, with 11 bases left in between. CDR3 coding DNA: TGTGCCAGCAGCCATGGGGGACTTAACTATGGCTACACCTTC. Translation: CASSHGGLNYGYTF. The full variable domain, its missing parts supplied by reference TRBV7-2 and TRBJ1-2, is GAGVSQSPSNKVTEKGKDVELRCDPISGHTALYWYRQSLGQGLEFLIYFQGNSAPDKSGLPSDRFSAERTGGSVSTLTIQRTQQEDSAVYLCASSHGGLNYGYTFGSGTRLTVV.

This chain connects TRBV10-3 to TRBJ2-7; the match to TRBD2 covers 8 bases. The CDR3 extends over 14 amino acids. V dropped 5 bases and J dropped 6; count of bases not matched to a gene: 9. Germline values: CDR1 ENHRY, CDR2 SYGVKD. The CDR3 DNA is TGTGCCATCAGTCAGACGGGACTAGGTTCCGAGCAGTACTTC. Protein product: CAISQTGLGSEQYF.

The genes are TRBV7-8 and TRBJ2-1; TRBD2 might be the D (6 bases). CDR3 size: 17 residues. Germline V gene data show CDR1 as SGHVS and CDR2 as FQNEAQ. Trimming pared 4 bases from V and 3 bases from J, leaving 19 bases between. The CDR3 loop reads CASSSSVRGTVYNEQFF. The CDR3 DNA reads TGTGCCAGCAGCTCTTCGGTTCGCGGGACGGTCTACAATGAGCAGTTCTTC.

CDR3 sequence reads: CASRAGDTGELFF. The CDR3 bases are TGTGCCAGCAGGGCAGGGGACACCGGGGAGCTGTTTTTT. The chain couples TRBV6-6 to TRBJ2-2, with D possibly TRBD1 on 6 matching bases. Germline V lookup: CDR1 MNHNY, CDR2 SVGAGI (reference sequence). The CDR3 sequence is 13 residues long. Trimming took 6 bases from V and 3 from J, leaving 8 bases between them.

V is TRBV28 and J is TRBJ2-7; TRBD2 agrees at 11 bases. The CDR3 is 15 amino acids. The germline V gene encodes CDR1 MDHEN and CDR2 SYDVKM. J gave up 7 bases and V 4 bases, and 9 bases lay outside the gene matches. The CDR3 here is CASSYQLAGAEEQYF. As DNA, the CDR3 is TGTGCCAGCAGTTACCAACTAGCGGGAGCGGAAGAGCAGTACTTC.

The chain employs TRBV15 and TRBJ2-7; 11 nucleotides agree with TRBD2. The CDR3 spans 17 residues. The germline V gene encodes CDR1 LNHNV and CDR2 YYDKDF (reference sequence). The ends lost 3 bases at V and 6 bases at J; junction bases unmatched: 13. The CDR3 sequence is CATSSIVLAGGPVEQYF. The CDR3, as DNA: TGTGCCACCAGCAGTATCGTTTTAGCGGGAGGGCCAGTCGAGCAGTACTTC.

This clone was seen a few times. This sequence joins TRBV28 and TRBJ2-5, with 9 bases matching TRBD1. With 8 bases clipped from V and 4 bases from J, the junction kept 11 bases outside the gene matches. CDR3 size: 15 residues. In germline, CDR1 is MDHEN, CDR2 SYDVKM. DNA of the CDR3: TGTGCCAGCTCGACTTTGGGACAGGGCAGAGAGACCCAGTACTTC. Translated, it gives CASSTLGQGRETQYF. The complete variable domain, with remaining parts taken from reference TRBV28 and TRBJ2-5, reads DVKVTQSSRYLVKRTGEKVFLECVQDMDHENMFWYRQDPGLGLRLIYFSYDVKMKEKGDIPEGYSVSREKKERFSLILESASTNQTSMYLCASSTLGQGRETQYFGPGTRLLVL.

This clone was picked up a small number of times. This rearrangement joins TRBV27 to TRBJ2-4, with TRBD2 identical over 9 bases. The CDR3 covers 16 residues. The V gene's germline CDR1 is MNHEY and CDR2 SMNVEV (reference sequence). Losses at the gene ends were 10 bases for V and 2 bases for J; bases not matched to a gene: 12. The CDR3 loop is CATQAAGGPTKNIQYF. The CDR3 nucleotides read TGTGCCACCCAGGCGGCGGGAGGGCCGACCAAAAACATTCAGTACTTC.

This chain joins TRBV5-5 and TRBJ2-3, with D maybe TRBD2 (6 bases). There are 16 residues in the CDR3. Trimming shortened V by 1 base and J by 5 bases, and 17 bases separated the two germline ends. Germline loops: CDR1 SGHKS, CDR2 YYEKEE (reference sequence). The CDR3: CASSLSAGGHEDTQYF. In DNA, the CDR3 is TGTGCCAGCAGCTTGTCCGCAGGAGGGCATGAAGATACGCAGTATTTT.

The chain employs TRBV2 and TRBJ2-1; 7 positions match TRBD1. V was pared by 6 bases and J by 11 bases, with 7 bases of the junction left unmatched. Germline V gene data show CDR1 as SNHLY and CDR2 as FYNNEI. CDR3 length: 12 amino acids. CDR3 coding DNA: TGTGCCAGCAGAGGGGACAGCCGACAGCAGTTCTTC. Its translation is CASRGDSRQQFF. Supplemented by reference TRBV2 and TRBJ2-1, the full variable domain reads EPEVTQTPSHQVTQMGQEVILRCVPISNHLYFYWYRQILGQKVEFLVSFYNNEISEKSEIFDDQFSVERPDGSNFTLKIRSTKLEDSAMYFCASRGDSRQQFFGPGTRLTVL.

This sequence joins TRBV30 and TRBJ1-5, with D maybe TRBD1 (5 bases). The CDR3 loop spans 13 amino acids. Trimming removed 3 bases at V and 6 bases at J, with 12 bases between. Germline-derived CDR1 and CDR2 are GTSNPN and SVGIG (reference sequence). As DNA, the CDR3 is TGTGCCTGGAGAGGGGAGGAGGGTCAGCCCCAGCATTTT. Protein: CAWRGEEGQPQHF.

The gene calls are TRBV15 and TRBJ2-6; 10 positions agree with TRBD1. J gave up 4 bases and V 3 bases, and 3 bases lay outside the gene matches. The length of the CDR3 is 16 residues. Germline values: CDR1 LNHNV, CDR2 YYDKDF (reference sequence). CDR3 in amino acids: CATSSGTGAGANVLTF. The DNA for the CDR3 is TGTGCCACCAGCAGCGGGACAGGGGCCGGGGCCAACGTCCTGACTTTC.

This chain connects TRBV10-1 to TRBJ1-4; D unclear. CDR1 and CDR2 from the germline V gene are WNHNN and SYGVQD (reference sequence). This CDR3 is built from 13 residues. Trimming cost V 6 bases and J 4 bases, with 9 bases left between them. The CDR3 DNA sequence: TGCGCCAGCAGAAAGGACGGTAATGAAAAACTGTTTTTT. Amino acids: CASRKDGNEKLFF.

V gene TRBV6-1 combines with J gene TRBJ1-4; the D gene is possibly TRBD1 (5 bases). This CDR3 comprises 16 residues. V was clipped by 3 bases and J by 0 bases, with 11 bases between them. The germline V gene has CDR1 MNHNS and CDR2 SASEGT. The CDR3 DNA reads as TGTGCCAGCAGTGAGTCAGGGATTTCAACTAATGAAAAACTGTTTTTT. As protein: CASSESGISTNEKLFF.

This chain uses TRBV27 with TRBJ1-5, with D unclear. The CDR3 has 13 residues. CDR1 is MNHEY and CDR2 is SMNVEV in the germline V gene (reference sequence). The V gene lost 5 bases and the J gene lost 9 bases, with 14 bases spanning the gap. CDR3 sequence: CASSAKLGGPQHF. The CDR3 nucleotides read TGTGCCAGCAGTGCCAAATTAGGTGGGCCCCAGCATTTT.

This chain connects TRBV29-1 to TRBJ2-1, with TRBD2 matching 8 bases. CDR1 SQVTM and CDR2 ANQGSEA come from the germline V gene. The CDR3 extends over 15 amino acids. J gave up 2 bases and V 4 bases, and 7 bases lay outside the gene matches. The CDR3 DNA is TGCAGCGTTGGGGGGAGCGGGAGTACCTACAATGAGCAGTTCTTC. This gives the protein CSVGGSGSTYNEQFF.

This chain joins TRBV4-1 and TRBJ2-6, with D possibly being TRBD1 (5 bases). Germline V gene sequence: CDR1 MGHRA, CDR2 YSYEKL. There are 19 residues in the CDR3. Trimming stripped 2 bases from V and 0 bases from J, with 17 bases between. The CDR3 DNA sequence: TGCGCCAGCAGCCAAAATCTTTTTAGGGGCCCCTCTGGGGCCAACGTCCTGACTTTC. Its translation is CASSQNLFRGPSGANVLTF.